The rows below give T cell receptor beta chains drawn from one sample of a study of T cells in Graves' hyperthyroidism and ophthalmopathy. MiXCR was run by TCRdb on the multiplex PCR reads, yielding one entry per CDR3 protein. The table includes about 400,000 distinct CDR3 sequences, less than 15% detected once. The sequencing sample was made of blood. The receptor set was obtained from a woman aged 18-29 years with Graves' hyperthyroidism. Each CDR3 is given with its conserved first and last residue. D genes are given only for firm matches. Rows give clone size only sometimes, using once, few, many, or a class for an expanded clone.

V	size	D	J	DNA	CDR3
TRBV7-9	many	NA	TRBJ1-2	TGTGCCAGCAGCCGCCCGGGAGACCTAGGAGATGGCTACACCTTC	CASSRPGDLGDGYTF
TRBV7-9	NA	NA	TRBJ1-2	TGTGCCAGCAGCTTAGGTCCGAGGGGGGACCTTTATGGCTACACCTTC	CASSLGPRGDLYGYTF
TRBV7-3	many	NA	TRBJ2-1	TGTGCCAGCAGCTTAGGTCCTAGTGGCGGGATAGATGAGCAGTTCTTC	CASSLGPSGGIDEQFF
TRBV7-3	few	NA	TRBJ2-6	TGTGCCAGCAGCGTTGCAGGGGCATCTGGGGCCAACGTCCTGACTTTC	CASSVAGASGANVLTF
TRBV20-1	NA	NA	TRBJ1-2	TGCAGTGCTAGAGATTCCGGGGGGGTAGGGTACACCTTC	CSARDSGGVGYTF
TRBV6-1	many	NA	TRBJ1-4	TGTGCCAGCAGTTCCGTCACCCCAAGGGGTGAAAAACTGTTTTTT	CASSSVTPRGEKLFF
TRBV28	many	TRBD2	TRBJ2-7	TGTGCCAGCAGCCTAGCGGCAGAAAATAATAACCCCTACGAGCAGTACTTC	CASSLAAENNNPYEQYF
TRBV7-3	many	TRBD1	TRBJ2-5	TGTGCCACCGCACAGGGGGCGGGAGAGACCCAGTACTTC	CATAQGAGETQYF
TRBV5-1	many	TRBD1	TRBJ2-5	TGCGCCAGCAGCTTTGGGACAGGAGAGACCCAGTACTTC	CASSFGTGETQYF
TRBV20-1	NA	NA	TRBJ2-5	TGCAGTGCTCAGACGGGGGAATGGGAGACCCAGTACTTC	CSAQTGEWETQYF
TRBV15	many	NA	TRBJ2-3	TGTGCCACCAGCAGCGAGGGAGATACGCAGTATTTT	CATSSEGDTQYF
TRBV19	NA	NA	TRBJ2-1	TGTGCCGGGTATTGGAAGCAGTTCTTC	CAGYWKQFF
TRBV5-6	once	NA	TRBJ1-4	TGTGCCAGCATAGGGACCAGGACAGATGAAAAACTGTTTTTT	CASIGTRTDEKLFF
TRBV5-4	NA	NA	TRBJ1-6	TGTGCCAGCAGACAATCGGCAAATCAATATAATTCACCCCTCCACTTT	CASRQSANQYNSPLHF
TRBV28	many	NA	TRBJ1-2	TGTGCCAGCAGTGACCACACAGCCCACTATGGCTACACCTTC	CASSDHTAHYGYTF
TRBV19	NA	NA	TRBJ1-4	TGTGCCAGTCGTCGCGGTCTGGACAACGTTAGGAATGAAAAACTGTTTTTT	CASRRGLDNVRNEKLFF
TRBV4-1	NA	TRBD2	TRBJ2-2	TGCGCCAGCAGCCGACCCCTTTATAGCTTCGGGAGGGACACCGGGGAGCTGTTTTTT	CASSRPLYSFGRDTGELFF
TRBV28	many	NA	TRBJ1-6	TGTGCCAGCAGTCTCGGGGCCGATAATTCACCCCTCCACTTT	CASSLGADNSPLHF
TRBV12-3/TRBV12-4	many	TRBD2	TRBJ2-3	TGTGCCAGCAGTTCCCAAGCGGGAGGGCCATCAGATACGCAGTATTTT	CASSSQAGGPSDTQYF
TRBV9	NA	NA	TRBJ2-7	TGTGCCAGCAGCGTAGGGGACCCCTTAAGGTACTCCTACGAGCAGTACTTC	CASSVGDPLRYSYEQYF
TRBV7-2	many	TRBD2	TRBJ2-7	TGTGCCAGCAGCCCCGGGACTAGCGGCGAGCAGTACTTC	CASSPGTSGEQYF
TRBV19	many	NA	TRBJ2-1	TGTGCCAGTAGCCCCGGACCGGGACCTACCTACAATGAGCAGTTCTTC	CASSPGPGPTYNEQFF
TRBV28	many	NA	TRBJ1-6	TGTGCCAGCAGTTTATTAGTGGATAATTCACCCCTCCACTTT	CASSLLVDNSPLHF
TRBV20-1	many	NA	TRBJ2-7	TGCAGTGCTCTAGAACCAGGCCCAAGCTCCTACGAGCAGTACTTC	CSALEPGPSSYEQYF
TRBV5-1	many	NA	TRBJ2-1	TGCGCCAGCAATGAGCTAAACCCTCCCCTCAATGAGCAGTTCTTC	CASNELNPPLNEQFF
TRBV6-5	many	TRBD1	TRBJ1-2	TGTGCCAGCAGTTACTACAGGACAGGGGCAGCTAACTATGGCTACACCTTC	CASSYYRTGAANYGYTF
TRBV2	many	NA	TRBJ1-1	TGTGCCAGCAGTGAAGCGCTTCGAAAACACACTGAAGCTTTCTTT	CASSEALRKHTEAFF
TRBV20-1	once	NA	TRBJ1-1	TGCAGTGCCACCGCGGGCACTGAAGCTTTCTTT	CSATAGTEAFF
TRBV7-9	many	NA	TRBJ1-1	TGTGCCAGCAGCTTACAGGGCACATCGAACACTGAAGCTTTCTTT	CASSLQGTSNTEAFF
TRBV24-1	many	TRBD1	TRBJ2-7	TGTGCCACCAGGGGACAGTTTGCCTACGAGCAGTACTTC	CATRGQFAYEQYF
TRBV12-3/TRBV12-4	many	TRBD1	TRBJ1-2	TGTGCCAGCCAGAGACAGGGGGACTACTATGGCTACACCTTC	CASQRQGDYYGYTF
TRBV9	many	TRBD1	TRBJ1-5	TGTGCCAGCAGCGTACAGGGGGCCGTCGGACAGCCCCAGCATTTT	CASSVQGAVGQPQHF
TRBV5-1	many	NA	TRBJ2-1	TGCGCCAGCAGCTCCCAGATGAATGAGCAGTTCTTC	CASSSQMNEQFF
TRBV20-1	many	TRBD2	TRBJ2-3	TGCAGTGCTAGCAAGAGCGGACTAGCCGATACGCAGTATTTT	CSASKSGLADTQYF
TRBV7-8	many	NA	TRBJ1-5	TGTGCCAGCAGCGGCAGTCAGGGAGCACGACAGCCCCAGCATTTT	CASSGSQGARQPQHF
TRBV7-6	many	NA	TRBJ2-1	TGTGCCAGCAGCTTAGATGTCTGGGGAAGCGACAATGAGCAGTTCTTC	CASSLDVWGSDNEQFF
TRBV20-1	few	NA	TRBJ1-2	TGCAGTGCTAGAGGGGGGGGGGCGCGGGGCTATGGCTACACCTTC	CSARGGGARGYGYTF
TRBV18	many	NA	TRBJ2-2	TGTGCCAGCTCACCAGTTGGCGCCACGAACACCGGGGAGCTGTTTTTT	CASSPVGATNTGELFF
TRBV18	NA	NA	TRBJ1-6	TGTGCCAGCTCACTAGAGAACTATAATTCACCCCTCCACTTT	CASSLENYNSPLHF